This TCR beta chain comes out of a study of T cell repertoires in cytomegalovirus infection. Study-level background: Public TCR beta signatures indicated both CMV infection and matching HLA type.

In TCRdb, the reads were re-called with MiXCR into one record per CDR3 protein. This sample has fewer than 300,000 distinct CDR3 sequences, with about 25% found just once. This clonotype has a single count. Germline V gene data show CDR1 as SGHTA and CDR2 as FQGTGA. The CDR3 length is 13 residues. V shed 8 bases and J shed 8 bases, with 16 bases lying between them. The chain employs TRBV7-3 and TRBJ1-5, with unresolved D. This TCR was recovered from a human donor in good health (CMV status not recorded). Some clones in this sample may be carry-over from other donors' samples. Material for sequencing was PBMCs. The CDR3 is CASSEGPTKPQHF. The CDR3, as DNA: TGTGCCAGCTCGGAAGGACCGACGAAGCCCCAGCATTTT.